These T cell receptor beta chains were read from a single sample in a study of T cells expressing NK-cell markers. TCRdb reanalyzed the 5' RACE reads and collapses them to one entry per CDR3 protein, without DNA. This repertoire comprises a few hundred thousand distinct CDR3 sequences; its ten largest clones make up roughly 5.2%. Material: blood T cells: a sorted CD56 or NKG2C T cell subset, CD4+ or CD8+ T cells, or bulk PBMC T cells (not recorded which). The source of these receptors is a man aged 18-69 years in good health. The CDR3 runs from the conserved cysteine through the conserved F or W.

v_call: TRBV20-1
j_call: TRBJ1-1
cdr3_aa: CSARDEYLREAFF

v_call: TRBV5-1
j_call: TRBJ2-3
cdr3_aa: CASSLVEQLAGGPGTQYF

v_call: TRBV9
j_call: TRBJ2-2
cdr3_aa: CASSVGTGVDGELFF

v_call: TRBV6-1
j_call: TRBJ1-1
cdr3_aa: CAISDRLNTEAFF

v_call: TRBV7-6
j_call: TRBJ2-5
cdr3_aa: CASNRRQGETQYF

v_call: TRBV15
j_call: TRBJ2-1
cdr3_aa: CATSGPGRSYNEQFF

v_call: TRBV7-7
j_call: TRBJ2-5
cdr3_aa: CASSFDTQETQYF

v_call: TRBV10-3
j_call: TRBJ2-1
cdr3_aa: CAIRTTTGTSGGNEQFF

v_call: TRBV3-1
j_call: TRBJ2-2
cdr3_aa: CATGRGLFGTGELFF

v_call: TRBV6-2/TRBV6-3
j_call: TRBJ2-7
cdr3_aa: CAAHPGGSSYEQYF

v_call: TRBV27
j_call: TRBJ1-5
cdr3_aa: CASSLSPTGIRNPQHF

v_call: TRBV6-1
j_call: TRBJ2-3
cdr3_aa: CASSVLAGGPEDTQYF

v_call: TRBV12-3/TRBV12-4
j_call: TRBJ1-5
cdr3_aa: CASSRLQGNQPQHF

v_call: TRBV7-9
j_call: TRBJ1-2
cdr3_aa: CASSRDRTNYGYTF

v_call: TRBV29-1
j_call: TRBJ2-5
cdr3_aa: CSARPGKRGGGETQYF

v_call: TRBV5-1
j_call: TRBJ2-5
cdr3_aa: CASSLGGGSYQETQYF

v_call: TRBV28
j_call: TRBJ2-2
cdr3_aa: CASTSRAGVGTGELFF

v_call: TRBV12-3/TRBV12-4
j_call: TRBJ1-1
cdr3_aa: CATSLLTTVNTEAFF

v_call: TRBV30
j_call: TRBJ2-3
cdr3_aa: CAVGTQLTDTQYF

v_call: TRBV6-5
j_call: TRBJ1-4
cdr3_aa: CASSYGRPNEKLFF

v_call: TRBV20-1
j_call: TRBJ1-1
cdr3_aa: CSASGMGTEAFF